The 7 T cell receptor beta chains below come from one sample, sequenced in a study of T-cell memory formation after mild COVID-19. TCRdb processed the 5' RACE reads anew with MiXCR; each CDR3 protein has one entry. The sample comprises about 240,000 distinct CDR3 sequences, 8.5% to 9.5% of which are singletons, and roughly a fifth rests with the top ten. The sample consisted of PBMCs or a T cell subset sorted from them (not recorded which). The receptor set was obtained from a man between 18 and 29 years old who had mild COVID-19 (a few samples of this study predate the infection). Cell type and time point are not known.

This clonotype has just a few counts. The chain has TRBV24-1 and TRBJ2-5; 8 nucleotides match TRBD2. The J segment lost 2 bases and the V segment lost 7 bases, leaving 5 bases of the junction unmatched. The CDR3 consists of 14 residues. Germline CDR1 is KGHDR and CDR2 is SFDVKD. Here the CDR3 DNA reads TGTGCCACCAGGGCTAGCGGGCCTCAAGAGACCCAGTACTTC. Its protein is CATRASGPQETQYF.

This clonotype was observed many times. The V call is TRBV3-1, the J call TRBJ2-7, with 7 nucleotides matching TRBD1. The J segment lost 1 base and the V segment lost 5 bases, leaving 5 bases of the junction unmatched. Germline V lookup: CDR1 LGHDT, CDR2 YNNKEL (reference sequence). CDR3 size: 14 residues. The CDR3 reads CASSYWTGSYEQYF. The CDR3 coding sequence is TGTGCCAGCAGCTACTGGACAGGATCCTACGAGCAGTACTTC.

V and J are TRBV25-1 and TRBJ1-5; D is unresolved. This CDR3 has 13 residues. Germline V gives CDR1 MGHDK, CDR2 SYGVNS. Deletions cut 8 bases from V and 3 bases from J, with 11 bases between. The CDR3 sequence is CASAGGVNQPQHF. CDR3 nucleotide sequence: TGTGCCAGCGCGGGTGGGGTCAATCAGCCCCAGCATTTT. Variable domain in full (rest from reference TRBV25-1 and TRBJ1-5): EADIYQTPRYLVIGTGKKITLECSQTMGHDKMYWYQQDPGMELHLIHYSYGVNSTEKGDLSSESTVSRIRTEHFPLTLESARPSHTSQYLCASAGGVNQPQHFGDGTRLSIL.

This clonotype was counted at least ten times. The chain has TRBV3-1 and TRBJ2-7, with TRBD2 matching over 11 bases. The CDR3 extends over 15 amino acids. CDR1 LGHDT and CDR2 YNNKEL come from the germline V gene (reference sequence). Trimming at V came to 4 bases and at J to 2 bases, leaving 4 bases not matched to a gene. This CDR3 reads CASSRGTSGPYEQYF. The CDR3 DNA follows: TGTGCCAGCAGCCGAGGGACTAGCGGACCCTACGAGCAGTACTTC.

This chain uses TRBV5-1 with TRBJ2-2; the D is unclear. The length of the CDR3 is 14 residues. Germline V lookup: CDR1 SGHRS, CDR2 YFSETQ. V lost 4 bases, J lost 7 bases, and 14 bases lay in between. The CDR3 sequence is CASSLTAFGGELFF. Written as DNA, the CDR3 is TGCGCCAGCAGCCTGACGGCCTTTGGCGGGGAGCTGTTTTTT.

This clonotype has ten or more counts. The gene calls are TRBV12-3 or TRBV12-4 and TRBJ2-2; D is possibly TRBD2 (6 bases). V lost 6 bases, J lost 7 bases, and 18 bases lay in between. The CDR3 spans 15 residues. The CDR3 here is CASRAGTDALGELFF. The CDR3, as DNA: TGTGCCAGCAGGGCGGGGACTGACGCACTCGGGGAGCTGTTTTTT.

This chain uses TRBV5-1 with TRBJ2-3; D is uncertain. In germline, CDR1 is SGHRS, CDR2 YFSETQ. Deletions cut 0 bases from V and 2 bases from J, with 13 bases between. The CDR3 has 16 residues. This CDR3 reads CASSLVIGRFTDTQYF. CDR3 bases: TGCGCCAGCAGCTTGGTTATAGGACGGTTCACAGATACGCAGTATTTT.